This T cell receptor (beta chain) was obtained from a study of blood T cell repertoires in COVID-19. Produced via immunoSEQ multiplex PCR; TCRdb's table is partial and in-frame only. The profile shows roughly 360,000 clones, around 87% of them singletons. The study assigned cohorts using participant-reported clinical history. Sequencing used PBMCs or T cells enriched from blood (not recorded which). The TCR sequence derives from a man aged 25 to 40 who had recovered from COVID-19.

The CDR3 coding sequence is TGTGCCAGCAGTGCCCGTCTGGGGCAAGGTAGCAATCAGCCCCAGCATTTT. Its protein is CASSARLGQGSNQPQHF. The chain combines TRBV6-1 with TRBJ1-5; D possibly corresponds to TRBD1 (5 bases). The V gene's germline CDR1 is MNHNS and CDR2 SASEGT. This CDR3 comprises 17 residues. V was shortened by 4 bases and J by 0 bases, with 16 bases between the two germline ends.